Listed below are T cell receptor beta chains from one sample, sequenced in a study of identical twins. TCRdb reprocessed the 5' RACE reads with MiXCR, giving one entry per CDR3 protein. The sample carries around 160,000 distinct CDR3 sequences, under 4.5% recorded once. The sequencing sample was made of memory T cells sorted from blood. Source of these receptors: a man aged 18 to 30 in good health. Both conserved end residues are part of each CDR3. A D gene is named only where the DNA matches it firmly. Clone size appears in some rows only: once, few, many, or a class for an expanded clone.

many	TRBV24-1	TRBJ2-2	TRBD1	CATRDRGTAGELFF	TGTGCCACTAGGGACAGGGGGACCGCCGGGGAGCTGTTTTTT
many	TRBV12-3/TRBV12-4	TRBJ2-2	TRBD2	CASSTPRGRAGELFF	TGTGCCAGCAGTACTCCTCGCGGGAGGGCCGGGGAGCTGTTTTTT
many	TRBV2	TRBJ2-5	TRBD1	CASSEGTGGFGETQYF	TGTGCCAGCAGTGAAGGGACAGGGGGTTTCGGGGAGACCCAGTACTTC
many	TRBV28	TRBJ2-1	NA	CASSYRAEQFF	TGTGCCAGCAGTTACAGGGCTGAGCAGTTCTTC
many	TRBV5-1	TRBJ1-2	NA	CASSTGSGTNGYTF	TGCGCCAGCAGCACGGGCTCCGGGACTAATGGCTACACCTTC
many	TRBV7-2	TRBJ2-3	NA	CASRPTGRLDTQYF	TGTGCCAGCAGGCCCACAGGGCGGTTAGATACGCAGTATTTT
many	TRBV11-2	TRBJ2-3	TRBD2	CASSRLAGGNTDTQYF	TGTGCCAGCAGCCGGTTGGCGGGAGGGAACACAGATACGCAGTATTTT
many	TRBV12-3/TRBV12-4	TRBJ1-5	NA	CASSLALMGQPQHF	TGTGCCAGCAGTTTAGCGCTAATGGGACAGCCCCAGCATTTT
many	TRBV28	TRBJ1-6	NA	CASSSDTGLGSPLHF	TGTGCCAGCAGTTCCGATACAGGTTTGGGTTCACCCCTCCACTTT
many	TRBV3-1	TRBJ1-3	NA	CASSQDTGRAGNTIYF	TGTGCCAGCAGCCAAGATACGGGCAGGGCTGGAAACACCATATATTTT
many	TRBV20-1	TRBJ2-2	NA	CSAPPGTGELFF	TGCAGTGCTCCTCCGGGGACCGGGGAGCTGTTTTTT
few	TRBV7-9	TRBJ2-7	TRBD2	CASSPPIKAGGYEQYF	TGTGCCAGCAGCCCCCCTATAAAAGCGGGAGGTTACGAGCAGTACTTC
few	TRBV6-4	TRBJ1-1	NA	CASSEGRNTEAFF	TGTGCCAGCAGTGAAGGCAGGAACACTGAAGCTTTCTTT
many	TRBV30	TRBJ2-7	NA	CAWSVRGKYEQYF	TGTGCCTGGAGTGTTCGGGGAAAGTACGAGCAGTACTTC
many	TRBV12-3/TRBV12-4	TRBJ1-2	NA	CASSLDRSLVGYTF	TGTGCCAGCAGTTTAGACAGGAGTTTGGTTGGCTACACCTTC
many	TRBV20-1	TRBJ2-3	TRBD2	CSARGVLAGLTDTQYF	TGCAGTGCTAGAGGAGTGCTAGCGGGTCTCACAGATACGCAGTATTTT
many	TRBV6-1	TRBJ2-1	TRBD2	CASSPGLATVEQFF	TGTGCCAGCAGTCCGGGACTAGCGACGGTTGAGCAGTTCTTC
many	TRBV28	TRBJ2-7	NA	CASSPRTSSYEQYF	TGTGCCAGCAGTCCTAGGACGTCATCCTACGAGCAGTACTTC
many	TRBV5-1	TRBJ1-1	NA	CASSSRLNTEAFF	TGCGCCAGCAGTTCCCGGTTGAACACTGAAGCTTTCTTT
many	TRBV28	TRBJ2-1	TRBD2	CASSFGPGLAGALSSYNEQFF	TGTGCCAGCAGTTTTGGTCCGGGACTAGCGGGAGCCTTGAGCTCCTACAATGAGCAGTTCTTC
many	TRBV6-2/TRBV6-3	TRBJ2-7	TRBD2	CASSRPFRAGVIDEQYF	TGTGCCAGCAGTCGGCCCTTCAGGGCGGGAGTAATCGACGAGCAGTACTTC
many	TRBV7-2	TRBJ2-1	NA	CASSRRTANEQFF	TGTGCCAGCAGCCGCCGGACTGCCAATGAGCAGTTCTTC
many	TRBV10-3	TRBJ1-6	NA	CAISDGAGDNSPLHF	TGTGCCATCAGCGATGGGGCAGGGGATAATTCACCCCTCCACTTT
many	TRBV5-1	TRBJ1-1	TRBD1	CASSGQGDTEAFF	TGCGCCAGCAGCGGACAGGGGGACACTGAAGCTTTCTTT
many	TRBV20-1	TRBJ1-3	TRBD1	CSAIIRDRAGNTIYF	TGCAGTGCTATAATCCGGGACAGGGCTGGAAACACCATATATTTT
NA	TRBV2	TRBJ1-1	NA	CASAWVLNTEAFF	TGTGCCAGCGCATGGGTACTGAACACTGAAGCTTTCTTT
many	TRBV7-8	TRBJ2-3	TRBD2	CASSLVRLAGWSDTQYF	TGTGCCAGCAGCTTAGTCCGACTAGCGGGTTGGTCAGATACGCAGTATTTT
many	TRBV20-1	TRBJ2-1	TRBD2	CSARILGGRADNEQFF	TGCAGTGCTAGAATTCTGGGCGGGAGGGCGGACAATGAGCAGTTCTTC
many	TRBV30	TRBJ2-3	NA	CAWSAGYTDTQYF	TGTGCCTGGAGTGCGGGGTACACAGATACGCAGTATTTT
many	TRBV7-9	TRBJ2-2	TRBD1	CAPIKQGALLNTGELFF	TGTGCCCCTATAAAACAGGGGGCTCTCTTGAACACCGGGGAGCTGTTTTTT
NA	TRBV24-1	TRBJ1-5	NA	CATSDRLRRQPQHF	TGTGCCACCAGTGACCGATTGAGGCGCCAGCCCCAGCATTTT
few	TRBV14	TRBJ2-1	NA	CASSQEWTSGDEQFF	TGTGCCAGCAGCCAAGAATGGACATCGGGGGATGAGCAGTTCTTC
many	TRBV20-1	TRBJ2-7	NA	CSASDGRMSSYEQYF	TGCAGTGCTAGTGACGGACGGATGAGCTCCTACGAGCAGTACTTC
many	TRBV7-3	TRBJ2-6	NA	CASTHLGSKSDVLTF	TGTGCCAGCACCCATCTTGGCAGCAAATCGGACGTCCTGACTTTC
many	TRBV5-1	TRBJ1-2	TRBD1	CASREGTGTPNYGYTF	TGCGCCAGCAGGGAGGGGACAGGTACTCCTAACTATGGCTACACCTTC
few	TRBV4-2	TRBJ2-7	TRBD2	CASSQGTSGFSYEQYF	TGTGCCAGCAGCCAAGGAACTAGCGGGTTCTCCTACGAGCAGTACTTC
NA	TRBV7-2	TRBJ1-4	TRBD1	CASSITRGKEKLFF	TGTGCCAGCAGCATAACCAGGGGGAAGGAAAAACTGTTTTTT
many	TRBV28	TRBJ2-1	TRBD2	CASPPTGTSGRAGEQFF	TGTGCCAGCCCCCCCACCGGGACTAGCGGGAGGGCTGGTGAGCAGTTCTTC
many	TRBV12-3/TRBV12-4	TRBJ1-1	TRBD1	CASSSGGWTEAFF	TGTGCCAGCAGCTCAGGGGGCTGGACTGAAGCTTTCTTT
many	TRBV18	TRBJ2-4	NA	CASSPQGPKNIQYF	TGTGCCAGCTCACCACAGGGCCCCAAAAACATTCAGTACTTC
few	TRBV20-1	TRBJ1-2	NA	CSARPPGRGNYGYTF	TGCAGTGCTAGACCACCCGGCAGGGGCAACTATGGCTACACCTTC
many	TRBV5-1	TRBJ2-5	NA	CASSRRGQEETQYF	TGCGCCAGCAGTCGTAGGGGACAAGAAGAGACCCAGTACTTC
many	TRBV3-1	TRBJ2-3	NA	CASSQASDTQYF	TGTGCCAGCAGCCAAGCCTCAGATACGCAGTATTTT
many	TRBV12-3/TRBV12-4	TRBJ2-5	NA	CASRSGSASWETQYF	TGTGCCAGCAGATCCGGGTCTGCTAGTTGGGAGACCCAGTACTTC
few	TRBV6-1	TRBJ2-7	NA	CASKGGTTERQYF	TGTGCCAGCAAAGGGGGGACGACGGAACGGCAGTACTTC
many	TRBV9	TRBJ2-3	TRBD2	CASSPRLAGGGGATDTQYF	TGTGCCAGCAGCCCGCGACTAGCGGGAGGAGGTGGGGCCACAGATACGCAGTATTTT
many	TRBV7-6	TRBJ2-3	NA	CASSSVAATDTQYF	TGTGCCAGCAGCTCGGTAGCAGCTACAGATACGCAGTATTTT
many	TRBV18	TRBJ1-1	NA	CASSAGTENTEAFF	TGTGCCAGCTCAGCGGGGACGGAGAACACTGAAGCTTTCTTT
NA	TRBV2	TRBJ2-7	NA	CASSELESGEQYF	TGTGCCAGCAGTGAATTAGAGTCGGGCGAGCAGTACTTC
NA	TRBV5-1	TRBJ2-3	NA	CASSLLYGDTQYF	TGCGCCAGCAGCCTACTTTATGGCGATACGCAGTATTTT
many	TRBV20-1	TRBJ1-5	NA	CSAWGARGNQPQHF	TGCAGTGCCTGGGGGGCGCGGGGCAATCAGCCCCAGCATTTT
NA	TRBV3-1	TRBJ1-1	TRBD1	CASSPAGTDSKGAFF	TGTGCCAGCAGCCCGGCCGGGACAGACTCTAAGGGAGCTTTCTTT
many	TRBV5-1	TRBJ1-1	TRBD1	CASSFTQGMATEAFF	TGCGCCAGCAGCTTTACACAGGGGATGGCCACTGAAGCTTTCTTT
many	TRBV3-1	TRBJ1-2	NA	CASSPPNKGGYTF	TGTGCCAGCAGCCCGCCAAACAAGGGTGGCTACACCTTC
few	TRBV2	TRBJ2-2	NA	CASSVGSPGELFF	TGTGCCAGCAGTGTCGGGAGCCCCGGGGAGCTGTTTTTT